Each of the 25 T cell receptor beta chains below was sequenced from the same sample in a study of T cell clones after liver transplantation (dated by TCRdb to the late 2010s). Library preparation employed the immunoSEQ multiplex PCR assay. TCRdb limited this immuneACCESS table to in-frame rearrangements with V and J called. A share of clones is missing; checked studies link under half to unresolved V genes, and the rest is unexplained. The sample table holds some 57,000 clones, of which 70% to 75% were seen once. About a tenth of the sample is held by the ten biggest clonotypes. The source was CD4+ T cells from blood, collected at the 22-month timepoint. The receptors come from a human patient who received a liver transplant. After transplantation, some T cells may belong to the graft donor instead of the recipient.

This clone showed up just a few times. The CDR3 region is CSAAVGSYGYTF. DNA of the CDR3: TGCAGCGCTGCTGTAGGGTCCTATGGCTACACCTTC. The chain joins TRBV29-1 to TRBJ1-2; the D is unclear. V shed 7 bases and J shed 4 bases, with 13 bases lying between them. CDR1 is SQVTM, CDR2 ANQGSEA, per germline. The CDR3 loop spans 12 amino acids. Based on the CDR3 plus reference TRBV29-1 and TRBJ1-2, the full variable domain is SAVISQKPSRDICQRGTSLTIQCQVDSQVTMMFWYRQQPGQSLTLIATANQGSEATYESGFVIDKFPISRPNLTFSTLTVSNMSPEDSSIYLCSAAVGSYGYTFGSGTRLTVV.

The chain has TRBV9 and TRBJ2-6; 7 bases align to TRBD1. Trimming at V came to 0 bases and at J to 4 bases, leaving 4 bases not matched to a gene. This CDR3 is built from 16 residues. Germline V gene sequence: CDR1 SGDLS, CDR2 YYNGEE. In DNA form, the CDR3 reads TGTGCCAGCAGCGTAGAGGGGGCTAGAGGGGCCAACGTCCTGACTTTC. Amino acid sequence: CASSVEGARGANVLTF.

CDR3 bases: TGTGCCAGCAGCGACAGGGGGGAGACAGATACGCAGTATTTT. Amino acid sequence: CASSDRGETDTQYF. This chain connects TRBV6-1 to TRBJ2-3; TRBD1 matches at 9 bases. With V trimmed by 6 bases and J by 3 bases, 4 bases remained unmatched. The CDR3 has 14 amino acids. Germline V gene sequence: CDR1 MNHNS, CDR2 SASEGT.

This clone has only one observation. V is TRBV19 and J is TRBJ1-5; D uncertain. V was cut by 10 bases and J by 5 bases, with 15 bases left in between. The CDR3 is made up of 13 amino acids. Germline V gene data show CDR1 as LNHDA and CDR2 as SQIVND (reference sequence). For the CDR3, the DNA is TGTGCCATTGCAAGGAGTTTGGATCAGCCCCAGCATTTT. This codes for CAIARSLDQPQHF.

This chain joins TRBV6-5 and TRBJ2-1; D might be TRBD2 (6 bases). V lost 4 bases, J lost 12 bases, and 19 bases lay in between. From germline, CDR1 is MNHEY and CDR2 SVGAGI. The CDR3 has 14 amino acids. CDR3: CASSSRDWGSRQFF. The CDR3 nucleotides are TGTGCCAGCAGTTCCAGGGACTGGGGTTCAAGGCAGTTCTTC.

The chain recombines TRBV18 with TRBJ2-5; a possible D gene is TRBD1 (6 bases). This CDR3 contains 13 residues. Trimming removed 3 bases from V and 2 bases from J, with 7 bases in between. The germline CDR1 and CDR2 sequences are KGHSH and LQKENI. For the CDR3, the DNA is TGTGCCAGCTCACCTGACAGGCAAGAGACCCAGTACTTC. It specifies CASSPDRQETQYF. The entire variable domain, with the rest obtained from reference TRBV18 and TRBJ2-5, is as follows: NAGVMQNPRHLVRRRGQEARLRCSPMKGHSHVYWYRQLPEEGLKFMVYLQKENIIDESGMPKERFSAEFPKEGPSILRIQQVVRGDSAAYFCASSPDRQETQYFGPGTRLLVL.

The gene calls are TRBV6-1 and TRBJ1-5, with D possibly being TRBD1 (5 bases). CDR3 length: 13 residues. Trimming left V 6 bases short and J 4 bases short, with 10 bases between. Looked up from germline, CDR1 is MNHNS and CDR2 is SASEGT. The CDR3 loop reads CASSSGLNQPQHF. CDR3 in DNA: TGTGCCAGCAGCTCAGGGCTGAATCAGCCCCAGCATTTT.

This chain joins TRBV7-9 and TRBJ1-6; TRBD1 might be the D (6 bases). V was clipped by 3 bases and J by 10 bases, with 16 bases between them. Germline CDR1 reads SEHNR; CDR2 reads FQNEAQ (reference sequence). This CDR3 has 15 amino acids. CDR3 coding DNA: TGTGCCAGCAGCTTTTTCAGGGGAGGCAAATCACCCCTCCACTTT. As protein: CASSFFRGGKSPLHF. Full variable domain (rest looked up from reference TRBV7-9 and TRBJ1-6): DTGVSQNPRHKITKRGQNVTFRCDPISEHNRLYWYRQTLGQGPEFLTYFQNEAQLEKSRLLSDRFSAERPKGSFSTLEIQRTEQGDSAMYLCASSFFRGGKSPLHFGNGTRLTVT.

This chain uses TRBV4-2 with TRBJ2-1; tentative D call: TRBD1 (6 bases). Germline CDR1 reads LGHNA; CDR2 reads YNFKEQ. V lost 4 bases to trimming and J lost 7 bases, with 11 bases between them. This CDR3 contains 13 residues. The CDR3 region has the DNA TGTGCCAGCAGCCTTCACAGGGATAATGAGCAGTTCTTC. Encoded protein: CASSLHRDNEQFF.

J is TRBJ2-3 and V is TRBV9; D may be TRBD1 or TRBD2 (6 bases each). Germline loops: CDR1 SGDLS, CDR2 YYNGEE. Trimming took off 0 bases at V and 0 bases at J, with 8 bases between the two ends. The CDR3 contains 15 residues. The CDR3 bases are TGTGCCAGCAGCGTAGGGGGGGCTAGCACAGATACGCAGTATTTT. This codes for CASSVGGASTDTQYF.

In its sample, this clone ranks as medium-sized. This chain uses TRBV28 with TRBJ2-7; 11 nucleotides match TRBD2. V dropped 7 bases and J dropped 4; count of bases not matched to a gene: 18. CDR3 length equals 18 residues. CDR1 is MDHEN, CDR2 SYDVKM, per germline. CDR3 nucleotide sequence: TGTGCCAGCAACCCAGTAGGTCTAGCGGGGGGACCTATATACGAGCAGTACTTC. Residues: CASNPVGLAGGPIYEQYF.

The chain joins TRBV2 to TRBJ2-7; the match to TRBD2 covers 15 bases. The CDR3 has 17 residues. In germline, CDR1 is SNHLY, CDR2 FYNNEI. Trimming at V came to 6 bases and at J to 2 bases, leaving 8 bases not matched to a gene. This CDR3 reads CASSGLAGGPKTYEQYF. The CDR3, as DNA: TGTGCCAGCAGCGGACTAGCGGGGGGGCCTAAAACCTACGAGCAGTACTTC.

V is TRBV11-2 and J is TRBJ2-1; D is unresolved. Germline V gene lookup returns CDR1 SGHAT and CDR2 FQNNGV. The CDR3 contains 15 residues. The ends were cut back, 5 bases at V and 6 bases at J, with 17 bases in the middle. CDR3 in amino acids: CASSREPRVPNEQFF. CDR3 nucleotide sequence: TGTGCCAGCAGCCGAGAACCCCGGGTCCCCAATGAGCAGTTCTTC.

The gene calls are TRBV7-9 and TRBJ2-2; the D gene is possibly TRBD1 (6 bases). The CDR3 runs to 13 residues. Germline V lookup: CDR1 SEHNR, CDR2 FQNEAQ (reference sequence). V lost 4 bases to trimming and J lost 7 bases, with 10 bases between them. In nucleotides, the CDR3 is TGTGCCAGCAGCTACAGGGATGTCGGGGAGCTGTTTTTT. As protein: CASSYRDVGELFF.

The rearrangement joins TRBV11-1 to TRBJ1-6; 9 nucleotides match TRBD1. The CDR3 is made up of 14 amino acids. With V trimmed by 7 bases and J by 7 bases, 5 bases remained unmatched. Germline lookup yields CDR1 SGHAT and CDR2 FQDESV (reference sequence). The CDR3 DNA reads TGTGCCAGCACCCCGGACAGGGGAAATTCACCCCTCCACTTT. Its translation: CASTPDRGNSPLHF.

The chain joins TRBV28 to TRBJ1-1, with a possible D match to TRBD1 (5 bases). This CDR3 has 16 residues. From germline, CDR1 is MDHEN and CDR2 SYDVKM. Trimming shortened V by 6 bases and J by 0 bases, and 17 bases separated the two germline ends. CDR3 loop: CASSSQGRGLNTEAFF. CDR3 nucleotide sequence: TGTGCCAGCAGCTCTCAGGGAAGGGGCTTGAACACTGAAGCTTTCTTT.

The rearrangement uses TRBV5-4 and TRBJ1-1; D gene ambiguous. Germline V gene data show CDR1 as SGHNT and CDR2 as YYREEE (reference sequence). The CDR3 is 11 amino acids. V lost 10 bases to trimming and J lost 2 bases, with 9 bases between them. The CDR3 loop is CAAGFNTEAFF. The CDR3 nucleotides read TGTGCCGCCGGATTCAACACTGAAGCTTTCTTT.

The rearrangement links TRBV19 to TRBJ1-4; D is uncertain. This CDR3 region has 13 residues. Trimming shortened V by 3 bases and J by 8 bases, and 10 bases separated the two germline ends. Germline lookup yields CDR1 LNHDA and CDR2 SQIVND (reference sequence). The CDR3 DNA sequence: TGTGCCAGTAGTATGGACTTTCGGGAAAAACTGTTTTTT. It yields the protein CASSMDFREKLFF.

The rearrangement links TRBV19 to TRBJ2-1; tentatively, D is TRBD1 (5 bases). This CDR3 contains 14 residues. Germline assignment: CDR1 LNHDA and CDR2 SQIVND (reference sequence). V was shortened by 3 bases and J by 5 bases, with 11 bases between the two germline ends. The CDR3 DNA reads as TGTGCCAGTAGTATTGGACACCCTGACAATGAGCAGTTCTTC. Translation gives CASSIGHPDNEQFF.

The chain uses TRBV10-2 and TRBJ1-2; the match to TRBD1 covers 7 bases. Per the germline V gene, CDR1 is WSHSY and CDR2 is SAAADI. Trimming cost V 1 base and J 2 bases; bases outside gene matches: 7. This CDR3 spans 16 amino acids. The CDR3 DNA sequence: TGCGCCAGCAGTGAGTTTCCGGGACAGCCGAACTATGGCTACACCTTC. It encodes CASSEFPGQPNYGYTF.

This clone showed up just a few times. This chain uses TRBV6-1 with TRBJ1-5; D ambiguous. The germline V gene encodes CDR1 MNHNS and CDR2 SASEGT. Trimming took 7 bases from V and 3 from J, leaving 10 bases between them. There are 13 residues in the CDR3. The CDR3 spells CASTAGYNQPQHF. The CDR3, as DNA: TGTGCCAGCACAGCGGGGTACAATCAGCCCCAGCATTTT.

Only a few counts were recorded for this clone. The chain is built from TRBV7-9 and TRBJ1-1; TRBD1 might be the D (6 bases). V lost 1 base and J 1 base, leaving 10 bases between the germline ends. Per the germline V gene, CDR1 is SEHNR and CDR2 is FQNEAQ (reference sequence). The length of the CDR3 is 15 residues. CDR3 residues: CASSLGGAANTEAFF. The DNA for the CDR3 is TGTGCCAGCAGCTTAGGGGGGGCGGCGAACACTGAAGCTTTCTTT.

The V and J genes are TRBV6-6 and TRBJ2-5, with 8 bases aligning to TRBD1. Trimming took 6 bases from V and 4 from J; bases not matched to a gene: 13. The CDR3 runs to 16 residues. Per the germline V gene, CDR1 is MNHNY and CDR2 is SVGAGI (reference sequence). The CDR3 loop reads CASSSTYDRGTETQYF. The CDR3 DNA is TGTGCCAGCAGCAGTACATACGACAGGGGTACAGAGACCCAGTACTTC.

In regard to this clone: This specimen includes other DNA sequences encoding the same CDR3. The V gene is TRBV6-1, the J gene TRBJ2-3, with D perhaps being TRBD1 or TRBD2 (5 bases each). Germline CDR1 and CDR2: MNHNS and SASEGT. Trimming took 3 bases from V and 2 from J, leaving 9 bases between them. The CDR3 is 14 residues long. In DNA form, the CDR3 reads TGTGCCAGCAGTGATGGGGGTCTCACAGATACGCAGTATTTT. It codes for CASSDGGLTDTQYF.

This clone was recorded a few times. The chain links TRBV5-1 to TRBJ2-1; the D is unclear. Trimming took 0 bases from V and 6 from J, leaving 1 base between them. The CDR3 covers 11 residues. Per germline, CDR1 SGHRS and CDR2 YFSETQ. CDR3 amino acids: CASSLGNEQFF. Written as DNA, the CDR3 is TGCGCCAGCAGCTTGGGCAATGAGCAGTTCTTC. Full variable domain (outside the CDR3, taken from reference TRBV5-1 and TRBJ2-1): KAGVTQTPRYLIKTRGQQVTLSCSPISGHRSVSWYQQTPGQGLQFLFEYFSETQRNKGNFPGRFSGRQFSNSRSEMNVSTLELGDSALYLCASSLGNEQFFGPGTRLTVL.